The 18 T cell receptor beta chains in this list originate from one sample, sequenced in a study of shared clonotypes between healthy human individuals. Here immunoSEQ multiplex PCR was the method, and the copy in TCRdb shows in-frame clones only, minus some. The sample lists approximately 2,300,000 clones, 85% to 95% occurring once. Material for sequencing was naive CD4+ T cells from PBMCs. The subset denotes: CD45RA+ positively selected. The receptors come from a young man in good health. Some clones in this sample may be carry-over from other donors' samples.

In this sample, this clone turned up once. This rearrangement joins TRBV6-1 to TRBJ1-3, with D perhaps matching TRBD1 (6 bases). Trimming removed 10 bases from V and 4 bases from J, with 20 bases in between. This CDR3 is built from 15 residues. Germline values: CDR1 MNHNS, CDR2 SASEGT. Here the CDR3 DNA reads TGTGCCACAGACCCGGGGGGGCTGGGGGGAAACACCATATATTTT. It codes for CATDPGGLGGNTIYF.

The chain recombines TRBV6-1 with TRBJ2-5, with D tentatively TRBD1 (6 bases). The V end lost 9 bases, the J end lost 5 bases, and 13 bases lay between the germline ends. Germline V gene data show CDR1 as MNHNS and CDR2 as SASEGT. The CDR3 is 12 amino acids. The CDR3 reads CASLQGLETQYF. The DNA for the CDR3 is TGTGCCAGTCTCCAGGGGTTGGAGACCCAGTACTTC.

A remark on this clone: The same CDR3 arises from other DNA sequences in this sample as well. For the CDR3, the DNA is TGCGCCAGCAGCCCCGGGACTAGCGGGAGAGAGCAGTTCTTC. Translation gives CASSPGTSGREQFF. The chain is built from TRBV5-1 and TRBJ2-1; TRBD2 matches 14 bases. The CDR3 has 14 residues. CDR1 and CDR2 (germline): SGHRS, YFSETQ. The junction had 4 bases not matched to a gene; V was cut back by 4 bases and J by 10 bases.

The V call is TRBV7-9, the J call TRBJ2-2; 13 bases align to TRBD2. Germline V gives CDR1 SEHNR, CDR2 FQNEAQ (reference sequence). This CDR3 contains 15 residues. The ends lost 5 bases at V and 10 bases at J; junction bases unmatched: 7. CDR3 protein: CASSPWTSGGSELFF. The CDR3 DNA reads as TGTGCCAGCAGCCCGTGGACTAGCGGGGGCTCGGAGCTGTTTTTT.

This chain uses TRBV5-1 with TRBJ1-1; 12 bases agree with TRBD1. V dropped 3 bases and J dropped 7; count of bases not matched to a gene: 7. The germline V gene encodes CDR1 SGHRS and CDR2 YFSETQ. CDR3 length: 15 amino acids. The CDR3 DNA follows: TGCGCCAGCAGCTCGGGACAGGGGGCGTTGGTTGAAGCTTTCTTT. Translated: CASSSGQGALVEAFF.

CDR3 nucleotides: TGTGCCAGCAGCACAGGGCGTGCTCGCGAGCAGTACTTC. Translation gives CASSTGRAREQYF. The V gene is TRBV11-2, the J gene TRBJ2-7; D may be TRBD1 (6 bases). V was cut by 5 bases and J by 6 bases, with 14 bases left in between. Germline CDR1 reads SGHAT; CDR2 reads FQNNGV. The length of the CDR3 is 13 residues.

The chain combines TRBV7-2 with TRBJ1-3, with no clear D. Germline lookup yields CDR1 SGHTA and CDR2 FQGNSA. The V end lost 2 bases, the J end lost 2 bases, and 13 bases lay between the germline ends. The CDR3 is 16 residues long. In nucleotides, the CDR3 is TGTGCCAGCAGCTTAAGGCGGCACACAACTGGAAACACCATATATTTT. As protein: CASSLRRHTTGNTIYF.

The chain carries TRBV2 and TRBJ2-3, with D unclear. V was pared by 1 base and J by 5 bases, with 10 bases between. There are 14 residues in the CDR3. The germline CDR1 and CDR2 sequences are SNHLY and FYNNEI. In DNA, the CDR3 is TGTGCCAGCAGTGAAGGGTTAGCAGGAGATACGCAGTATTTT. Its translation: CASSEGLAGDTQYF.

A few counts support this clone. The DNA of the CDR3 is TGTGCCAGCAGTCCACAGGGAAACAATCAGCCCCAGCATTTT. It encodes CASSPQGNNQPQHF. This chain joins TRBV6-1 and TRBJ1-5; TRBD1 is a possible D gene (6 bases). This CDR3 has 14 residues. V lost 5 bases and J 3 bases, leaving 11 bases between the germline ends. Germline V gene lookup returns CDR1 MNHNS and CDR2 SASEGT.

The chain links TRBV4-3 to TRBJ1-6; no reliable D call. The CDR3 length is 12 residues. Germline V gene sequence: CDR1 LGHNA, CDR2 YSLEER. Trimming removed 4 bases from V and 9 bases from J, with 7 bases in between. The CDR3 here is CASSRSGSPLHF. The CDR3 nucleotides read TGCGCCAGCAGCCGTTCGGGTTCACCCCTCCACTTT.

As for this clone: One end of the junction fails to match germline, which may point to a read error. The V and J genes are TRBV5-1 and TRBJ2-2; perhaps D is TRBD1 or TRBD2 (5 bases each). CDR1 SGHRS and CDR2 YFSETQ come from the germline V gene. CDR3 length: 13 residues. CDR3 sequence (DNA): TGCGCCAGCAGGTTGGGGACCACCGGGGAGCTGTTTTTT. Its translation: CASRLGTTGELFF.

The chain is built from TRBV5-4 and TRBJ2-6; tentatively, D is TRBD1 or TRBD2 (5 bases each). This CDR3 is 15 amino acids long. V was pared by 7 bases and J by 0 bases, with 11 bases between. Germline values: CDR1 SGHNT, CDR2 YYREEE (reference sequence). This chain's CDR3 is CASGTDLSGANVLTF. The CDR3, as DNA: TGTGCCAGCGGGACCGACCTCTCTGGGGCCAACGTCCTGACTTTC.

A note on this clone: The same CDR3 can be traced to other DNA sequences in this sample. This chain joins TRBV18 and TRBJ2-3; D gene uncertain. V dropped 2 bases and J dropped 2 bases, with 8 bases sitting between them. Germline V gene data show CDR1 as KGHSH and CDR2 as LQKENI. The CDR3 covers 14 residues. This CDR3 is CASSPLAATDTQYF. The CDR3 DNA reads as TGTGCCAGCTCACCATTGGCCGCCACAGATACGCAGTATTTT.

This clone was detected once. Other DNA sequences in this sample translate to the same CDR3. This chain joins TRBV9 and TRBJ2-6; no reliable D call. Per germline, CDR1 SGDLS and CDR2 YYNGEE. The CDR3 covers 14 residues. V gave up 3 bases and J gave up 0 bases, with 4 bases separating them. CDR3 DNA: TGTGCCAGCAGCGCCCTCTCTGGGGCCAACGTCCTGACTTTC. It is translated as CASSALSGANVLTF.

The chain carries TRBV7-2 and TRBJ2-7, with unresolved D. Germline-derived CDR1 and CDR2 are SGHTA and FQGNSA. The germline V and J ends were trimmed by 1 base and 0 bases, with 10 bases remaining between them. There are 15 residues in the CDR3. Here the CDR3 DNA reads TGTGCCAGCAGCTTAGGGCTACAGAGCTCCTACGAGCAGTACTTC. It encodes CASSLGLQSSYEQYF.

The V call is TRBV7-2, the J call TRBJ2-2; D is unclear. Per the germline V gene, CDR1 is SGHTA and CDR2 is FQGNSA. The CDR3 is 15 residues long. Trimming removed 5 bases at V and 0 bases at J, with 10 bases between. The CDR3 nucleotides are TGTGCCAGCAGCGGACGGGCGCCGAACACCGGGGAGCTGTTTTTT. Translation gives CASSGRAPNTGELFF.

In regard to this clone: This sample includes further DNA sequences coding for the same CDR3. V gene TRBV6-1 combines with J gene TRBJ1-6, with 8 positions matching TRBD1. The V gene's germline CDR1 is MNHNS and CDR2 SASEGT. The CDR3 covers 15 residues. The trim removed 2 bases at V and 7 bases at J, leaving 4 bases unmatched. The CDR3 DNA reads TGTGCCAGCAGTGAATCAGGACAGGGAAATTCACCCCTCCACTTT. Its translation is CASSESGQGNSPLHF.

The CDR3 DNA follows: TGTGCCAGCACTATGGACGGGAGAAAGACCCAGTACTTC. Protein product: CASTMDGRKTQYF. The rearrangement joins TRBV6-5 to TRBJ2-5, with TRBD2 as a possible D gene (6 bases). The CDR3 loop spans 13 amino acids. V lost 7 bases to trimming and J lost 6 bases, with 15 bases between them. Germline V lookup: CDR1 MNHEY, CDR2 SVGAGI.